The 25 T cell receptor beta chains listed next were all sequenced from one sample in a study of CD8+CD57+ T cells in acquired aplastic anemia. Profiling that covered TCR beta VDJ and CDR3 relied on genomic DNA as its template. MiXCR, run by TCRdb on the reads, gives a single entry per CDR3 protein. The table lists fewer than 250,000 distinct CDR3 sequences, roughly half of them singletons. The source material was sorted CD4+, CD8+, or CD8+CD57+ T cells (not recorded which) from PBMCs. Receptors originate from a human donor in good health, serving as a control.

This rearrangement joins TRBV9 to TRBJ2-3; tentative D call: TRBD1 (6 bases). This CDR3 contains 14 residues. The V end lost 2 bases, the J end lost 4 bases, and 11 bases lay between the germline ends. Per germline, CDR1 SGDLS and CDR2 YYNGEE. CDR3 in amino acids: CASSVAGVADTQYF. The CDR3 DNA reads TGTGCCAGCAGCGTCGCAGGGGTGGCAGATACGCAGTATTTT.

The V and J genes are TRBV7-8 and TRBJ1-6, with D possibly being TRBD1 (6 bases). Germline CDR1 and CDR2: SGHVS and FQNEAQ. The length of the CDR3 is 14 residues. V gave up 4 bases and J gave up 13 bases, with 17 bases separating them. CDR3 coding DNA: TGTGCCAGCAGCTCTACAGGGTCGGCCACCCCCCTCCACTTT. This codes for CASSSTGSATPLHF.

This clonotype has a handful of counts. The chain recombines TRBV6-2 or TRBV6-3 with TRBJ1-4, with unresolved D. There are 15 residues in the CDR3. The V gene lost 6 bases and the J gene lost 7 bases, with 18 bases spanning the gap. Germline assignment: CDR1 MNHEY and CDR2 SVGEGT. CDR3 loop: CASSFDLFSTEKLFF. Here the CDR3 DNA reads TGTGCCAGCAGCTTTGACTTGTTCTCGACTGAAAAACTGTTTTTT.

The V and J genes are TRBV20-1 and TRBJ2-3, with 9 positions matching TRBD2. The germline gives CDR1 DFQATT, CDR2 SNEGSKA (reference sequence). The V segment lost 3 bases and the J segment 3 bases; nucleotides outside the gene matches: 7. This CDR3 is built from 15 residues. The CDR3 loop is CSASFAGGLTDTQYF. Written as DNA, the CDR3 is TGCAGTGCTAGTTTCGCGGGGGGGCTGACAGATACGCAGTATTTT.

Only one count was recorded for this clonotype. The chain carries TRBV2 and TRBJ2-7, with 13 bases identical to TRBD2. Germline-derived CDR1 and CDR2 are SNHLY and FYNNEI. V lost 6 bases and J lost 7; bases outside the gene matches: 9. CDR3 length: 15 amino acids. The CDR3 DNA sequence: TGTGCCAGCAGCCGACGGACTAGCGGGGGAGTGGAGCAGTACTTC. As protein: CASSRRTSGGVEQYF.

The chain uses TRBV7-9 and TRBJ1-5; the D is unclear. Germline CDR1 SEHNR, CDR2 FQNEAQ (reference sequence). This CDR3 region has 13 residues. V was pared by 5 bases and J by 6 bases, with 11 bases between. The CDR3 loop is CASSPSEGQPQHF. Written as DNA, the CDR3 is TGTGCCAGCAGCCCTAGTGAAGGTCAGCCCCAGCATTTT.

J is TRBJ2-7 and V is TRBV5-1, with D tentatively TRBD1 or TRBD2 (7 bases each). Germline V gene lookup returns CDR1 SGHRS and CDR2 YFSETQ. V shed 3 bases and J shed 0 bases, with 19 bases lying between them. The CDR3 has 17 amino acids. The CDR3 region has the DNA TGCGCCAGCAGCTCCTTCCAGGGGGGGGGAAGCTCCTACGAGCAGTACTTC. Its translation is CASSSFQGGGSSYEQYF.

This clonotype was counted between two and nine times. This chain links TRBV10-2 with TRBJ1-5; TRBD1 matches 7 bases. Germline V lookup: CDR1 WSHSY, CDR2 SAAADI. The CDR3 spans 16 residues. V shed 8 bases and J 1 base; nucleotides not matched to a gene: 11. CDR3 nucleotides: TGCGCCAGCGTGCCGTCAGGGGGGCAAAGCAATCAGCCCCAGCATTTT. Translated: CASVPSGGQSNQPQHF.

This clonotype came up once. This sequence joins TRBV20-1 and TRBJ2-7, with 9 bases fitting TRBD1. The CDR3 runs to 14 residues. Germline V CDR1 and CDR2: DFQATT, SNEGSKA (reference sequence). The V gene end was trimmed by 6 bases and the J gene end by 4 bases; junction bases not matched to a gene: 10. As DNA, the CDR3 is TGCAGTGCAAAGCCGGGACAGGGCCGGTACGAGCAGTACTTC. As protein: CSAKPGQGRYEQYF.

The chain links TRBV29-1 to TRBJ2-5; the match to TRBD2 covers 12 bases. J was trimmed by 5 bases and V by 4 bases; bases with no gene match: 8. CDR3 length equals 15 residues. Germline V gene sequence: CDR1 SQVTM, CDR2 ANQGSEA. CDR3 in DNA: TGCAGCGTTGCCCCTAGCGGGGGGGCGTTGGAGACCCAGTACTTC. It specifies CSVAPSGGALETQYF.

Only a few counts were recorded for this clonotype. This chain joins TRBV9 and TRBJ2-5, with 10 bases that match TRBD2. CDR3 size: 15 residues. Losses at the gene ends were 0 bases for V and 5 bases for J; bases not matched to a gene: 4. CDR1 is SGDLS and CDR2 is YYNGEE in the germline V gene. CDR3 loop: CASSVESGGAETQYF. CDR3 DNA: TGTGCCAGCAGCGTAGAGAGCGGGGGGGCTGAGACCCAGTACTTC.

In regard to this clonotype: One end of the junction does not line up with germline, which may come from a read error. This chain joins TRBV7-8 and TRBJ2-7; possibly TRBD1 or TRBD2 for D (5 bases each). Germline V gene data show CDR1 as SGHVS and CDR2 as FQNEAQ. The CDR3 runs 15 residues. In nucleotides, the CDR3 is TGTGCCAGCAGCTTTTCCGGGGCGGTCCGTCCTGAGCGGTACTTC. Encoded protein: CASSFSGAVRPERYF. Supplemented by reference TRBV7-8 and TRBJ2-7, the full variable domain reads GAGVSQSPRYKVAKRGQDVALRCDPISGHVSLFWYQQALGQGPEFLTYFQNEAQLDKSGLPSDRFFAERPEGSVSTLKIQRTQQEDSAVYLCASSFSGAVRPERYFGPGTRLTVT.

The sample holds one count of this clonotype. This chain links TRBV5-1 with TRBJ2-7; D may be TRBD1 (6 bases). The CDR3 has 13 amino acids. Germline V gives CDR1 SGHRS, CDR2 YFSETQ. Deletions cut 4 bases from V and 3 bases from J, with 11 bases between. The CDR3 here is CASSLTQGYEQYF. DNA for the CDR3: TGCGCCAGCAGCCTTACACAGGGCTACGAGCAGTACTTC.

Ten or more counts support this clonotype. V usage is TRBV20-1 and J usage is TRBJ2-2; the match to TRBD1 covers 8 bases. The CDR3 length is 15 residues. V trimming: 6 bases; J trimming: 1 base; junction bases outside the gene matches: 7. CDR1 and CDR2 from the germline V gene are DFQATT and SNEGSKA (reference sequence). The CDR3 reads CSALGQGWNTGELFF. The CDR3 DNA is TGCAGTGCATTAGGACAGGGATGGAACACCGGGGAGCTGTTTTTT.

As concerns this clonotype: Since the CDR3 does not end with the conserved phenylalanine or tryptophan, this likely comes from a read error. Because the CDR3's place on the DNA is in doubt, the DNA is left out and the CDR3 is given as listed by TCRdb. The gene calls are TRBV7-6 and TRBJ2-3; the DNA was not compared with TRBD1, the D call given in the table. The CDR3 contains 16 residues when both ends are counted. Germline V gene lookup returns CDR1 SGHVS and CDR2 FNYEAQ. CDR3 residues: CASSLAQGTITDTQYI.

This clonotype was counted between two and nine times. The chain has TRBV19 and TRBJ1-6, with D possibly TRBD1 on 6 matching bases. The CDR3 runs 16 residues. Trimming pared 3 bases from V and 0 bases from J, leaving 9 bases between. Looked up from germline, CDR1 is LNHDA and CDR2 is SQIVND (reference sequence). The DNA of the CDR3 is TGTGCCAGTAGTATTCAGGACAGCTCCTATAATTCACCCCTCCACTTT. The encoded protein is CASSIQDSSYNSPLHF.

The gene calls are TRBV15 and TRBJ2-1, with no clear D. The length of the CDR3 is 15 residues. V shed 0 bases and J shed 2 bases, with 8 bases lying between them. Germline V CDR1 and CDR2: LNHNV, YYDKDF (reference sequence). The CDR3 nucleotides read TGTGCCACCAGCAGAGACTCAAATCCCTACAATGAGCAGTTCTTC. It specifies CATSRDSNPYNEQFF.

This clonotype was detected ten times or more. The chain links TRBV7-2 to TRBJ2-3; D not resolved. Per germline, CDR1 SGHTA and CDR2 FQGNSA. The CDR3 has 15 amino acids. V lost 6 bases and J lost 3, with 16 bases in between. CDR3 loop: CASRSPGLRTDTQYF. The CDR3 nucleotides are TGTGCCAGCAGGTCACCGGGTCTACGGACAGATACGCAGTATTTT.

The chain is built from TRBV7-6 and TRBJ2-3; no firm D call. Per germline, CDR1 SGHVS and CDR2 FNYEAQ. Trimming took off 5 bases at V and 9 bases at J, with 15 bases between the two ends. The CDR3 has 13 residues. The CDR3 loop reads CASSIGRLDTQYF. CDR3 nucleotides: TGTGCCAGCAGCATAGGACGGTTGGACACGCAGTATTTT.

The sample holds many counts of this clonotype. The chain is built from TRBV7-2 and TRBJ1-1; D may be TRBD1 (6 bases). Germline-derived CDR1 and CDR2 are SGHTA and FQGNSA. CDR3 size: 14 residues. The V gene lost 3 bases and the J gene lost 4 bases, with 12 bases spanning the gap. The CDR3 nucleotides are TGTGCCAGCAGCTTGGGGGCTGGAGTCACTGAAGCTTTCTTT. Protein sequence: CASSLGAGVTEAFF. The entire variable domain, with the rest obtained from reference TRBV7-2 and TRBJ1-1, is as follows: GAGVSQSPSNKVTEKGKDVELRCDPISGHTALYWYRQSLGQGLEFLIYFQGNSAPDKSGLPSDRFSAERTGGSVSTLTIQRTQQEDSAVYLCASSLGAGVTEAFFGQGTRLTVV.

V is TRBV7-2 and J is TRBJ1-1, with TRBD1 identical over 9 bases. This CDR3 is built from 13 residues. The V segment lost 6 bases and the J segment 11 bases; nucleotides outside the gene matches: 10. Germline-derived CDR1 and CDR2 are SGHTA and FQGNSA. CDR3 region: CASRSGTGRMAFF. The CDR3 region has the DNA TGTGCCAGCAGATCCGGGACAGGGAGGATGGCTTTCTTT.

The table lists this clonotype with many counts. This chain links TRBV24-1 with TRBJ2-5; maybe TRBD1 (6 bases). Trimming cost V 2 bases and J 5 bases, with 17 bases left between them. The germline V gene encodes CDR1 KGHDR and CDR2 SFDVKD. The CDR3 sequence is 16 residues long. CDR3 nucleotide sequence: TGTGCCACCAGTGATTCGGGACACCGGATTGATGAGACCCAGTACTTC. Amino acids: CATSDSGHRIDETQYF.

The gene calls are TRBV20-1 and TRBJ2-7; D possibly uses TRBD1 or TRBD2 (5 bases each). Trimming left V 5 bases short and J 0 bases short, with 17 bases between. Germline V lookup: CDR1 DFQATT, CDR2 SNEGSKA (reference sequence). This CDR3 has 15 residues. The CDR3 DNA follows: TGCAGTGCTGGGACCCTTACAGGAGGCTCCTACGAGCAGTACTTC. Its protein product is CSAGTLTGGSYEQYF.

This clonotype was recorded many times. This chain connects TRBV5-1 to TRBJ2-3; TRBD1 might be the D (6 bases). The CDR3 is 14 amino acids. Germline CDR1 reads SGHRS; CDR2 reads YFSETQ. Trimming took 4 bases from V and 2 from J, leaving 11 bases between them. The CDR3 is CASSPTGITDTQYF. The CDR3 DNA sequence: TGCGCCAGCAGCCCCACAGGGATCACAGATACGCAGTATTTT. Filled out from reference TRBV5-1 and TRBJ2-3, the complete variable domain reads KAGVTQTPRYLIKTRGQQVTLSCSPISGHRSVSWYQQTPGQGLQFLFEYFSETQRNKGNFPGRFSGRQFSNSRSEMNVSTLELGDSALYLCASSPTGITDTQYFGPGTRLTVL.

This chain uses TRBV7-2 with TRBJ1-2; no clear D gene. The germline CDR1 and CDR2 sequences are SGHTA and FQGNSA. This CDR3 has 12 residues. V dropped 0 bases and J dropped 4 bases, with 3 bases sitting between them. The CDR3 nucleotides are TGTGCCAGCAGCTTAGCGACCTATGGCTACACCTTC. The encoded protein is CASSLATYGYTF.